These 14 T cell receptor beta chains share one sample of origin, sequenced in a study of vaccination and CD4 T cells after COVID-19. Sequenced with the Oncomine TCR Beta short-read assay was DNA taken from cultured CD4+ T cells. TCRdb called the PCR reads again in MiXCR, with one record for every CDR3 protein. In the table there are under 7,500 distinct CDR3 sequences, 50% to 60% of which are singletons. These receptors have no identified antigens. Sample treatment: approximately 9-day PBMC culture with coronavirus spike peptide pools or control peptides (ViraFEST assay). Prior to the COVID-19 pandemic (2011-2018), the unexposed donor's CD4+ T cells were collected. The material sequenced was CD4+ T cells from blood, cultured in vitro. All receptors come from a human donor in good health.

The V call is TRBV20-1, the J call TRBJ1-1; possible D gene TRBD1, 5 bases. Germline lookup yields CDR1 DFQATT and CDR2 SNEGSKA (reference sequence). This CDR3 is built from 12 residues. Trimming took off 6 bases at V and 4 bases at J, with 12 bases between the two ends. The CDR3 DNA is TGCAGTGCGACGGGGCCGGGCACTGAAGCTTTCTTT. This gives the protein CSATGPGTEAFF.

The rearrangement links TRBV2 to TRBJ2-5, with 9 bases matching TRBD1. CDR1 and CDR2 (germline): SNHLY, FYNNEI. This CDR3 region has 13 residues. V lost 10 bases, J lost 7 bases, and 10 bases stayed unmatched. The CDR3 DNA sequence: TGTGCCAACCTATGGACAGGGGTAGGGACCCAGTACTTC. This translates into CANLWTGVGTQYF.

V is TRBV27 and J is TRBJ2-1; 9 nucleotides agree with TRBD1. CDR1 MNHEY and CDR2 SMNVEV come from the germline V gene (reference sequence). The CDR3 consists of 16 residues. With 4 bases clipped from V and 5 bases from J, the junction kept 9 bases outside the gene matches. For the CDR3, the DNA is TGTGCCAGCAGTTCTACCCGGACAGGGGCCCACAATGAGCAGTTCTTC. Its protein product is CASSSTRTGAHNEQFF.

The rearrangement links TRBV4-1 to TRBJ1-2, with 8 bases matching TRBD1. V lost 1 base, J lost 1 base, and 8 bases stayed unmatched. The germline CDR1 and CDR2 sequences are MGHRA and YSYEKL. This CDR3 region has 17 residues. CDR3 DNA: TGCGCCAGCAGCCAAGCCGGGACAGGATTCATTAACTATGGCTACACCTTC. Translating gives CASSQAGTGFINYGYTF.

This chain joins TRBV5-4 and TRBJ2-2, with D tentatively TRBD1 (6 bases). Deletions cut 8 bases from V and 5 bases from J, with 10 bases between. CDR3 length: 12 amino acids. Germline V gene sequence: CDR1 SGHNT, CDR2 YYREEE (reference sequence). CDR3 loop: CASTGPTGELFF. CDR3 sequence (DNA): TGTGCCAGTACAGGGCCGACCGGGGAGCTGTTTTTT.

This clonotype was found a few times. The rearrangement links TRBV20-1 to TRBJ1-1; tentatively, D is TRBD1 (5 bases). Per the germline V gene, CDR1 is DFQATT and CDR2 is SNEGSKA (reference sequence). V lost 1 base and J lost 10, with 16 bases in between. The CDR3 covers 13 residues. CDR3 sequence: CSARVSVTGTAFF. CDR3 nucleotide sequence: TGCAGTGCTAGAGTAAGCGTAACAGGTACAGCTTTCTTT.

This clonotype was seen only once. The V call is TRBV20-1, the J call TRBJ1-3; D is ambiguous. The CDR3 extends over 14 amino acids. V lost 3 bases and J lost 2, with 11 bases in between. Germline loops: CDR1 DFQATT, CDR2 SNEGSKA (reference sequence). CDR3 residues: CSASSGMAGNTIYF. DNA for the CDR3: TGCAGTGCTAGTAGTGGGATGGCTGGAAACACCATATATTTT.

This rearrangement joins TRBV28 to TRBJ2-3; D is uncertain. CDR3 length equals 10 residues. Trimming stripped 7 bases from V and 5 bases from J, with 4 bases between. Germline V lookup: CDR1 MDHEN, CDR2 SYDVKM. As DNA, the CDR3 is TGTGCCAGCACCGGAGATACGCAGTATTTT. Encoded protein: CASTGDTQYF. Complete variable domain (other parts from reference TRBV28 and TRBJ2-3): DVKVTQSSRYLVKRTGEKVFLECVQDMDHENMFWYRQDPGLGLRLIYFSYDVKMKEKGDIPEGYSVSREKKERFSLILESASTNQTSMYLCASTGDTQYFGPGTRLTVL.

The V call is TRBV7-2, the J call TRBJ1-6; the D is unclear. Trimming shortened V by 2 bases and J by 6 bases, and 8 bases separated the two germline ends. CDR1 is SGHTA and CDR2 is FQGNSA in the germline V gene. This CDR3 is built from 14 residues. In DNA form, the CDR3 reads TGTGCCAGCAGCTTAAACAGCCTTAATTCACCCCTCCACTTT. Its translation: CASSLNSLNSPLHF.

This clonotype was detected a few times. The gene calls are TRBV6-2 or TRBV6-3 and TRBJ1-5; D gene uncertain. Germline V gene data show CDR1 as MNHEY and CDR2 as SVGEGT. The germline V and J ends were trimmed by 4 bases and 3 bases, with 7 bases remaining between them. The CDR3 contains 13 residues. The CDR3 coding sequence is TGTGCCAGCAGTTTCATAAACAATCAGCCCCAGCATTTT. Translating gives CASSFINNQPQHF.

This clonotype was seen a few times. The rearrangement uses TRBV27 and TRBJ2-3; tentative D call: TRBD2 (6 bases). The germline gives CDR1 MNHEY, CDR2 SMNVEV (reference sequence). Trimming removed 6 bases at V and 1 base at J, with 17 bases between. This CDR3 comprises 16 residues. In DNA form, the CDR3 reads TGTGCCAGCAGCCGTGGACTAACTTTGGGCACAGATACGCAGTATTTT. This gives the protein CASSRGLTLGTDTQYF.

This clonotype showed up just a few times. The chain couples TRBV20-1 to TRBJ2-7; 12 positions agree with TRBD2. Germline V gene lookup returns CDR1 DFQATT and CDR2 SNEGSKA (reference sequence). The CDR3 is made up of 16 amino acids. The V and J ends lost 2 bases and 6 bases, in that order; junction bases with no gene match: 11. CDR3 sequence (DNA): TGCAGTGCTAGACACGACCTAGCGGGAGGGCTAGGCGAGCAGTACTTC. It specifies CSARHDLAGGLGEQYF.

This clonotype was observed a handful of times. The V call is TRBV6-1, the J call TRBJ1-5, with a weak D call TRBD1 (5 bases). Germline V lookup: CDR1 MNHNS, CDR2 SASEGT. The CDR3 loop spans 13 amino acids. V was pared by 8 bases and J by 3 bases, with 11 bases between. The CDR3 bases are TGTGCCAGCCAAATACAGGCCAATCAGCCCCAGCATTTT. This translates into CASQIQANQPQHF.

This rearrangement joins TRBV7-9 to TRBJ1-2; D is possibly TRBD1 (5 bases). Trimming cost V 5 bases and J 8 bases, with 12 bases left between them. Germline V CDR1 and CDR2: SEHNR, FQNEAQ (reference sequence). The CDR3 runs 12 residues. The CDR3 here is CASSRGDGGYTF. Written as DNA, the CDR3 is TGTGCCAGCAGCCGTGGGGACGGCGGCTACACCTTC.